The entry below gives a single T cell receptor beta chain sequence along with its context. No antigen is known for it. The data derive from a study of cytomegalovirus exposure and HLA in healthy donors. Overall study: As released early, the data held roughly 85 million unique TCRs from HLA-typed donors.

Study-wide results and limits: Earlier analysis found most TCR beta V segments productive about 87% or about 30% of the time. Prediction of most subjects' HLA-A and HLA-B alleles by TCR beta sequences was reportedly accurate.

The study ran its PCR with 60 Vbeta and 13 Jbeta primers. Original handling: Unique TCR beta chains numbered approximately 80 million in a later analysis, with roughly 11 million shared. Sequenced by immunoSEQ multiplex PCR; TCRdb stores in-frame clones only, minus some. V, J and clone size are taken as reported in that table, and D and trimming were inferred from the DNA itself. The sample consists of 150,000 or so clones, 75% to 80% of them appearing once. The sequenced sample was PBMCs. This sequence originates from a man in his fifties or sixties in good health and CMV-seropositive.

The CDR3, as DNA: TGTGCCAGCAGCGTGGGGGGAGGCTACGAGCAGTACTTC. This gives the protein CASSVGGGYEQYF. The V call is TRBV7-9, the J call TRBJ2-7, with D possibly being TRBD2 (6 bases). Between the trimmed V and J ends, which lost 5 bases and 3 bases, there was a span of 11 bases. The CDR3 contains 13 residues. The germline V gene has CDR1 SEHNR and CDR2 FQNEAQ (reference sequence).